What follows are 25 T cell receptor beta chains derived from one specimen sequenced in a study of regulatory T cells in long-lasting Graves disease. Relying on iRepertoire HTBI primers and Arm-PCR of CDR3 regions, the team built TCR beta libraries. Each CDR3 protein is one row after TCRdb ran MiXCR on the multiplex PCR reads. This table holds 540,000 or so distinct CDR3 sequences, roughly 13% found once. Time point given: newly diagnosed GD, antithyroid drugs for less than 3 months. Extracted PBMC RNA gave rise to the TCR library. In addition, the sample was reused for a study of T cells in Graves' hyperthyroidism and ophthalmopathy.

Sample: peripheral blood mononuclear cells (PBMCs), taken at new diagnosis, from a patient treated with antithyroid drugs. These receptors were taken from a man between 25 and 39 years old with Graves disease.

This clonotype was seen only a few times. The V and J genes are TRBV6-2 or TRBV6-3 and TRBJ2-2; D remains ambiguous. CDR1 is MNHEY and CDR2 is SVGEGT in the germline V gene. Trimming removed 5 bases from V and 6 bases from J, with 10 bases in between. This CDR3 comprises 13 residues. In nucleotides, the CDR3 is TGTGCCAGCAGTGAGTCTCAGGCCGGGGAGCTGTTTTTT. It translates to CASSESQAGELFF.

This clonotype was seen a handful of times. A much bigger clone sits one base away, suggesting this may be a read error. The chain couples TRBV29-1 to TRBJ1-1, with 7 bases fitting TRBD1. The CDR3 has 13 residues. CDR1 and CDR2 (germline): SQVTM, ANQGSEA. V lost 4 bases to trimming and J lost 6 bases; unmatched junction nucleotides: 8. For the CDR3, the DNA is TGCAGCGTTGCACAGGGGTGGACCGCTGAAGCTTTCTTT. It is translated as CSVAQGWTAEAFF.

The chain joins TRBV10-1 to TRBJ2-7, with TRBD2 matching over 9 bases. The CDR3 has 15 amino acids. V lost 11 bases, J lost 5 bases, and 16 bases stayed unmatched. CDR1 is WNHNN and CDR2 is SYGVQD in the germline V gene (reference sequence). In DNA form, the CDR3 reads TGCGCCGGCCTAGATCTAGCGGGGTGTGGGGACGAGCAGTACTTC. Protein sequence: CAGLDLAGCGDEQYF.

This clonotype showed up many times. The V and J genes are TRBV10-1 and TRBJ2-1; D may match TRBD1 or TRBD2 (5 bases each). Trimming stripped 3 bases from V and 8 bases from J, with 11 bases between. The CDR3 runs 13 residues. The germline V gene encodes CDR1 WNHNN and CDR2 SYGVQD (reference sequence). The CDR3 loop is CASSDTGGDEQFF. For the CDR3, the DNA is TGCGCCAGCAGTGATACAGGAGGAGATGAGCAGTTCTTC.

This clonotype was counted at least ten times. The gene calls are TRBV7-2 and TRBJ2-4; 9 positions agree with TRBD2. Trimming cost V 1 base and J 15 bases; bases outside gene matches: 10. Germline V lookup: CDR1 SGHTA, CDR2 FQGNSA. CDR3 size: 14 residues. CDR3 sequence: CASSLEVSGSSVYF. In nucleotides, the CDR3 is TGTGCCAGCAGCTTAGAAGTTAGCGGGAGTTCGGTGTACTTC.

The CDR3 protein is CASSLGGRETEAFF. As DNA, the CDR3 is TGTGCCAGCAGCTTAGGGGGGAGGGAGACTGAAGCTTTCTTT. The chain is built from TRBV7-9 and TRBJ1-1; D possibly corresponds to TRBD1 (5 bases). Looked up from germline, CDR1 is SEHNR and CDR2 is FQNEAQ (reference sequence). The CDR3 has 14 residues. Trimming removed 1 base from V and 5 bases from J, with 11 bases in between.

This clonotype was picked up many times. J is TRBJ2-5 and V is TRBV2; D is unresolved. The V end lost 3 bases, the J end lost 2 bases, and 13 bases lay between the germline ends. The CDR3 consists of 15 residues. Germline-derived CDR1 and CDR2 are SNHLY and FYNNEI. CDR3 amino acids: CASSDSIVGQETQYF. The DNA for the CDR3 is TGTGCCAGCAGTGACTCGATAGTTGGGCAAGAGACCCAGTACTTC.

This clonotype was detected ten times or more. The rearrangement joins TRBV13 to TRBJ2-7, with 12 bases lining up with TRBD2. Looked up from germline, CDR1 is PRHDT and CDR2 is FYEKMQ (reference sequence). Trimming removed 5 bases from V and 0 bases from J; junction bases left unmatched: 11. The CDR3 is 18 residues long. CDR3 sequence: CASSPRWLAGGSSYEQYF. CDR3 nucleotides: TGTGCCAGCAGCCCCCGATGGCTAGCGGGAGGGAGCTCCTACGAGCAGTACTTC.

The table lists this clonotype with many counts. This chain uses TRBV20-1 with TRBJ1-1; a possible D gene is TRBD1 (6 bases). This CDR3 has 13 residues. V was shortened by 6 bases and J by 1 base, with 12 bases between the two germline ends. Per germline, CDR1 DFQATT and CDR2 SNEGSKA (reference sequence). The DNA of the CDR3 is TGCAGTGCGAGGGGGAGGGCGAACACTGAAGCTTTCTTT. This encodes CSARGRANTEAFF.

In this sample, this clonotype turned up many times. J is TRBJ2-7 and V is TRBV20-1; 7 nucleotides agree with TRBD2. V lost 5 bases to trimming and J lost 6 bases; unmatched junction nucleotides: 4. Germline CDR1 DFQATT, CDR2 SNEGSKA (reference sequence). This CDR3 has 11 amino acids. This CDR3 is CSALAGVEQYF. CDR3 nucleotide sequence: TGCAGTGCTTTGGCGGGAGTCGAGCAGTACTTC.

This clonotype was picked up many times. The J gene is TRBJ1-4, the V gene TRBV20-1; D possibly corresponds to TRBD1 (5 bases). This CDR3 comprises 14 residues. The V end lost 3 bases, the J end lost 7 bases, and 15 bases lay between the germline ends. From germline, CDR1 is DFQATT and CDR2 SNEGSKA (reference sequence). The CDR3 DNA reads as TGCAGTGCTAGTTCCGTCGGACATGGTGAAAAACTGTTTTTT. It is translated as CSASSVGHGEKLFF.

At least ten counts were recorded for this clonotype. The chain links TRBV6-4 to TRBJ2-2; a possible D gene is TRBD2 (5 bases). CDR3 length: 14 amino acids. CDR1 and CDR2 (germline): MRHNA, SNTAGT. The ends were cut back, 2 bases at V and 8 bases at J, with 12 bases in the middle. CDR3 amino acids: CASSDTPTGGELFF. In DNA, the CDR3 is TGTGCCAGCAGTGACACACCGACGGGAGGGGAGCTGTTTTTT.

This clonotype appeared a few times. The J gene is TRBJ1-5, the V gene TRBV7-8; D uncertain. In germline, CDR1 is SGHVS, CDR2 FQNEAQ. The length of the CDR3 is 17 residues. The V end was cut by 5 bases, the J end by 0 bases, with 17 bases between. The CDR3 coding sequence is TGTGCCAGCAGCCCGGTTCGACCGGCGACTAGCAATCAGCCCCAGCATTTT. Encoded protein: CASSPVRPATSNQPQHF.

This clonotype was counted ten times or more. This rearrangement joins TRBV24-1 to TRBJ1-2; D might be TRBD1 (6 bases). The V end lost 9 bases, the J end lost 5 bases, and 12 bases lay between the germline ends. The CDR3 spans 12 residues. Germline CDR1 KGHDR, CDR2 SFDVKD. The CDR3 reads CATWGAGYGYTF. The CDR3 DNA reads as TGTGCCACCTGGGGGGCAGGGTATGGCTACACCTTC.

In its sample, this clonotype was seen a few times. J is TRBJ1-2 and V is TRBV20-1; D gene unclear. This CDR3 is built from 12 residues. CDR1 and CDR2 from the germline V gene are DFQATT and SNEGSKA (reference sequence). V lost 5 bases, J lost 1 base, and 8 bases lay in between. The CDR3 DNA sequence: TGCAGTGCTTTCGAAGATAACTATGGCTACACCTTC. It yields the protein CSAFEDNYGYTF.

This clonotype was detected many times. The V gene is TRBV7-2, the J gene TRBJ2-1; D assignment may be TRBD1 or TRBD2 (5 bases each). Germline CDR1 is SGHTA and CDR2 is FQGNSA. The CDR3 contains 16 residues. The V and J ends lost 5 bases and 0 bases respectively, with 14 bases between them. CDR3 sequence (DNA): TGTGCCAGCAGCCCCCGCCGGGACCCCTCCTACAATGAGCAGTTCTTC. It is translated as CASSPRRDPSYNEQFF.

This clonotype was found a few times. This chain uses TRBV19 with TRBJ1-2; D uncertain. The CDR3 sequence is 13 residues long. V was pared by 9 bases and J by 2 bases, with 13 bases between. Germline loops: CDR1 LNHDA, CDR2 SQIVND (reference sequence). The chain's CDR3 is CASRSLINYGYTF. In DNA form, the CDR3 reads TGTGCCAGCCGCAGCCTGATAAACTATGGCTACACCTTC.

This chain links TRBV11-2 with TRBJ2-6; D is uncertain. The length of the CDR3 is 18 residues. V dropped 1 base and J dropped 3 bases, with 16 bases sitting between them. CDR1 SGHAT and CDR2 FQNNGV come from the germline V gene. CDR3 protein: CASSLGFGSRRGANVLTF. The CDR3 coding sequence is TGTGCCAGCAGCTTAGGTTTCGGATCCCGGCGTGGGGCCAACGTCCTGACTTTC.

This clonotype was counted ten times or more. The chain uses TRBV27 and TRBJ1-5, with D possibly being TRBD1 (5 bases). The germline gives CDR1 MNHEY, CDR2 SMNVEV (reference sequence). Trimming removed 5 bases from V and 1 base from J, with 12 bases in between. This CDR3 comprises 15 residues. The CDR3 DNA is TGTGCCAGCAGTCTCCGGGACGGAAGCAATCAGCCCCAGCATTTT. As protein: CASSLRDGSNQPQHF.

The genes are TRBV7-9 and TRBJ2-5, with 9 bases aligning to TRBD1. Germline V gene data show CDR1 as SEHNR and CDR2 as FQNEAQ (reference sequence). Losses at the gene ends were 1 base for V and 11 bases for J; bases not matched to a gene: 8. CDR3 length: 14 amino acids. CDR3 nucleotide sequence: TGTGCCAGCAGCTTAGGGGGACAGGGCGATGAGCAGTACTTC. Encoded protein: CASSLGGQGDEQYF.

This clonotype was found many times. The chain combines TRBV2 with TRBJ1-2; D call uncertain. Trimming removed 11 bases at V and 5 bases at J, with 21 bases between. The length of the CDR3 is 14 residues. Germline CDR1 reads SNHLY; CDR2 reads FYNNEI. The CDR3: CAERGDRLIYGYTF. CDR3 sequence (DNA): TGTGCCGAGCGTGGAGACCGACTTATTTATGGCTACACCTTC.

This chain uses TRBV7-9 with TRBJ2-2; possible D gene TRBD2, 5 bases. This CDR3 spans 16 amino acids. Germline CDR1 SEHNR, CDR2 FQNEAQ (reference sequence). V dropped 6 bases and J dropped 0 bases, with 14 bases sitting between them. The CDR3 nucleotides are TGTGCCAGCAGGCCTACCCCGGGGACGAACACCGGGGAGCTGTTTTTT. It codes for CASRPTPGTNTGELFF.

The chain links TRBV7-2 to TRBJ2-7, with 7 bases matching TRBD2. The CDR3 is made up of 15 amino acids. V was clipped by 2 bases and J by 3 bases; unmatched bases: 7. The germline V gene encodes CDR1 SGHTA and CDR2 FQGNSA. CDR3 DNA: TGTGCCAGCAGCTTATGGGGCGGGAGTAGCTACGAGCAGTACTTC. This gives the protein CASSLWGGSSYEQYF.

The table lists this clonotype with many counts. V gene TRBV12-3 or TRBV12-4 combines with J gene TRBJ2-1, with D perhaps assigned TRBD1 or TRBD2 (6 bases each). This CDR3 region has 17 residues. Between the trimmed V and J ends, which lost 6 bases and 5 bases, there was a span of 23 bases. The CDR3 sequence is CASSPTAGPEGDNEQFF. The CDR3 DNA reads TGTGCCAGCAGCCCCACGGCGGGACCCGAGGGGGACAATGAGCAGTTCTTC.

This clonotype was seen ten or more times. The junction shows a germline mismatch at one end, possibly a read error. The chain couples TRBV12-3 or TRBV12-4 to TRBJ2-2; 8 nucleotides line up with TRBD2. There are 14 residues in the CDR3. The CDR3 DNA follows: TGTGCCAGCAGCTTAGCGGGAAATACCGGGGAGCTGTTTTTT. Residues: CASSLAGNTGELFF.